The 22 T cell receptor beta chains listed next were all sequenced from one sample in a study of blood T cell repertoires in COVID-19. The protocol was immunoSEQ multiplex PCR, while the TCRdb copy is restricted to in-frame clones and leaves out a portion. Among fewer than 95,000 clones, about 85% were seen once, and the ten largest hold roughly 15%. Material: peripheral blood. The receptors derive from a male donor with acute or convalescent COVID-19.

The V call is TRBV28, the J call TRBJ1-2; D is unclear. Germline-derived CDR1 and CDR2 are MDHEN and SYDVKM. V gave up 7 bases and J gave up 4 bases, with 13 bases separating them. This CDR3 contains 13 residues. The CDR3 loop reads CASTPALAYGYTF. CDR3 nucleotides: TGTGCCAGCACTCCGGCCTTAGCCTATGGCTACACCTTC.

This sequence joins TRBV5-1 and TRBJ1-6, with D maybe TRBD1 (6 bases). Germline V CDR1 and CDR2: SGHRS, YFSETQ. V gave up 0 bases and J gave up 7 bases, with 8 bases separating them. The CDR3 extends over 14 amino acids. Here the CDR3 DNA reads TGCGCCAGCAGCTTGGAGACAGGCAATTCACCCCTCCACTTT. It yields the protein CASSLETGNSPLHF.

This clone was seen more than once but under ten times. V usage is TRBV12-3 or TRBV12-4 and J usage is TRBJ2-7, with 7 bases fitting TRBD1. CDR3 size: 12 residues. V was pared by 6 bases and J by 6 bases, with 5 bases of the junction left unmatched. The CDR3 bases are TGTGCCAGCAGCTACGGGACAGCCGAGCAGTACTTC. Translated, it gives CASSYGTAEQYF.

This clone was picked up one time. This chain connects TRBV30 to TRBJ2-3; D might be TRBD1 (8 bases). V was clipped by 4 bases and J by 4 bases, with 15 bases between them. This CDR3 comprises 14 residues. Germline-derived CDR1 and CDR2 are GTSNPN and SVGIG (reference sequence). The CDR3 region has the DNA TGTGCCTGGATCCACAGGGGGGGGGCAGATACGCAGTATTTT. Its protein is CAWIHRGGADTQYF.

V gene TRBV10-1 combines with J gene TRBJ2-3; 11 positions match TRBD2. The germline gives CDR1 WNHNN, CDR2 SYGVQD (reference sequence). J was trimmed by 1 base and V by 7 bases; bases with no gene match: 4. The CDR3 sequence is 15 residues long. The CDR3 nucleotides are TGCGCCAGCACCCTACTAGCGGGGGGCACAGATACGCAGTATTTT. Translation: CASTLLAGGTDTQYF.

The chain employs TRBV6-1 and TRBJ1-5, with D unresolved. This CDR3 is built from 14 residues. In germline, CDR1 is MNHNS, CDR2 SASEGT. V was cut by 3 bases and J by 5 bases, with 11 bases left in between. The CDR3 is CASSEAVKDQPQHF. CDR3 sequence (DNA): TGTGCCAGCAGTGAGGCGGTGAAAGATCAGCCCCAGCATTTT.

The chain recombines TRBV9 with TRBJ1-4; 9 bases are a match to TRBD1. The trim removed 4 bases at V and 8 bases at J, leaving 6 bases unmatched. The CDR3 is 14 amino acids. CDR1 and CDR2 from the germline V gene are SGDLS and YYNGEE. The CDR3 loop reads CASSLGTGKEKLFF. For the CDR3, the DNA is TGTGCCAGCAGCCTTGGGACAGGGAAAGAAAAACTGTTTTTT. The entire variable domain, with the rest obtained from reference TRBV9 and TRBJ1-4, is as follows: DSGVTQTPKHLITATGQRVTLRCSPRSGDLSVYWYQQSLDQGLQFLIQYYNGEERAKGNILERFSAQQFPDLHSELNLSSLELGDSALYFCASSLGTGKEKLFFGSGTQLSVL.

The gene calls are TRBV19 and TRBJ1-2; D call uncertain. CDR1 and CDR2 (germline): LNHDA, SQIVND (reference sequence). The V gene lost 3 bases and the J gene lost 7 bases, with 12 bases spanning the gap. The CDR3 extends over 13 amino acids. The CDR3 sequence is CASSITRTRGYTF. The CDR3, as DNA: TGTGCCAGTAGTATCACCAGGACTCGTGGCTACACCTTC.

The V and J genes are TRBV6-5 and TRBJ1-6, with 8 positions matching TRBD1. Germline-derived CDR1 and CDR2 are MNHEY and SVGAGI. The CDR3 sequence is 15 residues long. The junction had 2 bases not matched to a gene; V was cut back by 2 bases and J by 5 bases. The CDR3 reads CASSYRQGNNSPLHF. For the CDR3, the DNA is TGTGCCAGCAGTTACCGACAGGGGAATAATTCACCCCTCCACTTT.

The rearrangement uses TRBV18 and TRBJ1-1; TRBD1 is a possible D gene (5 bases). Germline V gene data show CDR1 as KGHSH and CDR2 as LQKENI. CDR3 length equals 13 residues. V was trimmed by 3 bases and J by 1 base, leaving 6 bases between them. CDR3 amino acids: CASSPGGNTEAFF. The CDR3 DNA sequence: TGTGCCAGCTCACCGGGGGGGAACACTGAAGCTTTCTTT.

The V and J genes are TRBV7-3 and TRBJ1-1, with a tentative D call TRBD1 (6 bases). The CDR3 spans 16 residues. Looked up from germline, CDR1 is SGHTA and CDR2 is FQGTGA. The V end was cut by 4 bases, the J end by 0 bases, with 15 bases between. Here the CDR3 reads CASSSGAGGLNTEAFF. In DNA, the CDR3 is TGTGCCAGCAGCTCAGGGGCTGGGGGCTTGAACACTGAAGCTTTCTTT.

This chain joins TRBV11-3 and TRBJ2-5; 8 nucleotides agree with TRBD1. Germline V gene lookup returns CDR1 SGHNT and CDR2 YENEEA. This CDR3 comprises 18 residues. J was trimmed by 4 bases and V by 0 bases; bases with no gene match: 13. Written as DNA, the CDR3 is TGTGCCAGCAGCTTAGACCCGCTTCCCGGGACAGGAGGAGAGACCCAGTACTTC. This gives the protein CASSLDPLPGTGGETQYF.

V and J are TRBV3-1 (or the pseudogene TRBV3-2) and TRBJ2-1, with TRBD1 matching over 10 bases. CDR3 length equals 15 residues. Germline CDR1 is LGHDT and CDR2 is YNNKEL (reference sequence). V lost 4 bases, J lost 7 bases, and 7 bases stayed unmatched. CDR3 sequence: CASSLGQGGPNEQFF. The CDR3 nucleotides are TGTGCCAGCAGCCTTGGACAGGGGGGACCAAATGAGCAGTTCTTC.

The gene calls are TRBV27 and TRBJ1-2; 7 bases map to TRBD1. This CDR3 is built from 14 residues. V was pared by 4 bases and J by 6 bases, with 8 bases of the junction left unmatched. Germline V lookup: CDR1 MNHEY, CDR2 SMNVEV (reference sequence). This chain's CDR3 is CASSSSTGSHGYTF. As DNA, the CDR3 is TGTGCCAGCAGTTCATCGACAGGGAGCCATGGCTACACCTTC.

The count of this clone is one. This chain uses TRBV6-1 with TRBJ1-1, with D uncertain. The CDR3 length is 15 residues. Trimming shortened V by 3 bases and J by 5 bases, and 16 bases separated the two germline ends. The germline gives CDR1 MNHNS, CDR2 SASEGT. In nucleotides, the CDR3 is TGTGCCAGCAGTGAGGTCCCTTGGACGGGAACTGAAGCTTTCTTT. Its protein product is CASSEVPWTGTEAFF.

This clone has just a few counts. CDR3 DNA: TGTGCCAGCAGCGTAAACCAGCAGGGGGCTAGGACCGGGGAGCTGTTTTTT. It codes for CASSVNQQGARTGELFF. The chain recombines TRBV9 with TRBJ2-2; 8 nucleotides agree with TRBD1. Germline V gives CDR1 SGDLS, CDR2 YYNGEE. The CDR3 runs 17 residues. After removal of 1 base from V and 5 bases from J, the junction contained 10 bases not matched to a gene.

V gene TRBV6-1 combines with J gene TRBJ1-1, with D perhaps TRBD1 (6 bases). Germline values: CDR1 MNHNS, CDR2 SASEGT. This CDR3 spans 14 amino acids. V was cut by 2 bases and J by 4 bases, with 11 bases left in between. CDR3 loop: CASSEIRGGTEAFF. CDR3 DNA sequence: TGTGCCAGCAGTGAAATCAGGGGTGGCACTGAAGCTTTCTTT.

Points on this clone: Other DNA sequences in this sample translate to the same CDR3. The gene calls are TRBV18 and TRBJ2-3; 7 bases line up with TRBD2. V gave up 2 bases and J gave up 2 bases; unmatched junction bases: 1. Germline V CDR1 and CDR2: KGHSH, LQKENI. The CDR3 is 14 amino acids. DNA for the CDR3: TGTGCCAGCTCACCAAGGGACTACACAGATACGCAGTATTTT. Translated: CASSPRDYTDTQYF.

The CDR3 DNA reads TGTGCCAGCAGCGCCCAGGTCGCAGGAAACACCATATATTTT. Encoded protein: CASSAQVAGNTIYF. This chain links TRBV9 with TRBJ1-3, with unresolved D. The ends were cut back, 3 bases at V and 4 bases at J, with 11 bases in the middle. Germline V gene data show CDR1 as SGDLS and CDR2 as YYNGEE. This CDR3 contains 14 residues.

The rearrangement links TRBV4-2 to TRBJ2-3; D is possibly TRBD2 (5 bases). The CDR3 consists of 19 residues. V was trimmed by 0 bases and J by 2 bases, leaving 21 bases between them. In germline, CDR1 is LGHNA, CDR2 YNFKEQ. The CDR3 nucleotides are TGTGCCAGCAGCCAAGAGCTCCGGGGAAGCCTTAGGACCACAGATACGCAGTATTTT. Its protein is CASSQELRGSLRTTDTQYF.

CDR3 amino acids: CASSQGGYTEAFF. CDR3 in DNA: TGTGCCAGCAGCCAGGGGGGATACACTGAAGCTTTCTTT. The chain joins TRBV2 to TRBJ1-1; 7 nucleotides match TRBD1. From germline, CDR1 is SNHLY and CDR2 FYNNEI. The CDR3 length is 13 residues. J was trimmed by 3 bases and V by 6 bases; bases with no gene match: 4.

This sequence joins TRBV4-1 and TRBJ1-3; D call uncertain. Trimming removed 3 bases at V and 0 bases at J, with 15 bases between. From germline, CDR1 is MGHRA and CDR2 YSYEKL. The CDR3 totals 17 residues. The DNA of the CDR3 is TGCGCCAGCAGCCATGATCGAGGAGCCAGCTCTGGAAACACCATATATTTT. Protein product: CASSHDRGASSGNTIYF.